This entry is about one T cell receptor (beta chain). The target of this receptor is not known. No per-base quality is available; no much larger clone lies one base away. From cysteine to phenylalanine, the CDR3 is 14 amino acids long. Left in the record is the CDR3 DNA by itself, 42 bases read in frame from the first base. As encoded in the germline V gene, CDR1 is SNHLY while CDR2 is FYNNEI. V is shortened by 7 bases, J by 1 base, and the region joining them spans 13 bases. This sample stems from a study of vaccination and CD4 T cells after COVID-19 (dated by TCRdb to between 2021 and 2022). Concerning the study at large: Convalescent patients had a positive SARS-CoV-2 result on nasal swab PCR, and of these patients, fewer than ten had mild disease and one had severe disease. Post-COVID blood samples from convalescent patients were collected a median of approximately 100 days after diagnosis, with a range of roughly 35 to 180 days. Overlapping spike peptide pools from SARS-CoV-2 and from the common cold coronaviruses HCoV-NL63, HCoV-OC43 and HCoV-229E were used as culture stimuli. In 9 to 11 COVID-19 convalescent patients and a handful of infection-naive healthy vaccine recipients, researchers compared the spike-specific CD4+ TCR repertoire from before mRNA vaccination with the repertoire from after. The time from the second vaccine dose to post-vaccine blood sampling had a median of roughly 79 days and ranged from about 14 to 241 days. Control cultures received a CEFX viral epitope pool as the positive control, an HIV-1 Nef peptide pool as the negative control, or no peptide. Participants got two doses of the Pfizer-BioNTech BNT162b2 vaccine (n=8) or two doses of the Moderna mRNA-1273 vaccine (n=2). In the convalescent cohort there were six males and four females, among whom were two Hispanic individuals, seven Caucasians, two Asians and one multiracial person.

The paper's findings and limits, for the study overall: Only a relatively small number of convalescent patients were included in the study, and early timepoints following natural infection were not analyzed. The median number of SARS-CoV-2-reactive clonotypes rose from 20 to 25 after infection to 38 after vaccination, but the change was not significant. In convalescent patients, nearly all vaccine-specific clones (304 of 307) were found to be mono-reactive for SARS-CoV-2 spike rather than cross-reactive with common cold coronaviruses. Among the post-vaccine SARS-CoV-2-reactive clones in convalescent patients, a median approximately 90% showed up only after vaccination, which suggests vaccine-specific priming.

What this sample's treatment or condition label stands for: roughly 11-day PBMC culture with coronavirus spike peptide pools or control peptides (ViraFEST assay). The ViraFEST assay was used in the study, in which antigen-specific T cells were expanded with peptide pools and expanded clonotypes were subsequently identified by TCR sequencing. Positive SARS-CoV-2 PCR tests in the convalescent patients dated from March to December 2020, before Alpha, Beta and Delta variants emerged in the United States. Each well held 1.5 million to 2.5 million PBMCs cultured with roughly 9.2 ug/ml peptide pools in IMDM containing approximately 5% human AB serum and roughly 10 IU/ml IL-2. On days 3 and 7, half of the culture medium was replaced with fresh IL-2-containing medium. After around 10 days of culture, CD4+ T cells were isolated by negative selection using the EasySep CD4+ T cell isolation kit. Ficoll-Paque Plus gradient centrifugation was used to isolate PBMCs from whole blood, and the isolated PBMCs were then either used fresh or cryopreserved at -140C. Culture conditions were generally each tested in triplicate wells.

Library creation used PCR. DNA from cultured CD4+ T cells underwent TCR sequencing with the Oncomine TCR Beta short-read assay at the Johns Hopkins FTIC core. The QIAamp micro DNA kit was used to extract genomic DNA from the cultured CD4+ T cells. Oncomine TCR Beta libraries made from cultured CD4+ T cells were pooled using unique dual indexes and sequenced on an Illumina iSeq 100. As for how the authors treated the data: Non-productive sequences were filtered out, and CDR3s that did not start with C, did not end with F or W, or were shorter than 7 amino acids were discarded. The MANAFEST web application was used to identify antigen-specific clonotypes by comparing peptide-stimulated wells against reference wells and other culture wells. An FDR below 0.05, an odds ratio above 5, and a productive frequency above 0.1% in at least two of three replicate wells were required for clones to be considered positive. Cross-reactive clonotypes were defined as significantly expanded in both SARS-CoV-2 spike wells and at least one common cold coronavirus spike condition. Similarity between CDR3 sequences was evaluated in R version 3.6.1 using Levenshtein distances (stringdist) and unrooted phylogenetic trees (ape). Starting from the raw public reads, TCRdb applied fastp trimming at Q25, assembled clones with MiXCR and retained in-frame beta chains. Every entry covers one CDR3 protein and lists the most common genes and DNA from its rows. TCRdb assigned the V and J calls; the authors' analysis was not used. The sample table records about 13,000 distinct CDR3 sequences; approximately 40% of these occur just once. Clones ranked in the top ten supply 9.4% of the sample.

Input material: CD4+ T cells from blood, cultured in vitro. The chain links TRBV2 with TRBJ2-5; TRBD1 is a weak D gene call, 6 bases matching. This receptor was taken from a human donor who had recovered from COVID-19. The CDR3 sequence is CASKPDRLQETQYF. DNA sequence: TGTGCCAGCAAACCCGACAGGCTCCAAGAGACCCAGTACTTC. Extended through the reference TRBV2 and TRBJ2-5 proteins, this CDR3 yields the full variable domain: EPEVTQTPSHQVTQMGQEVILRCVPISNHLYFYWYRQILGQKVEFLVSFYNNEISEKSEIFDDQFSVERPDGSNFTLKIRSTKLEDSAMYFCASKPDRLQETQYFGPGTRLLVL.